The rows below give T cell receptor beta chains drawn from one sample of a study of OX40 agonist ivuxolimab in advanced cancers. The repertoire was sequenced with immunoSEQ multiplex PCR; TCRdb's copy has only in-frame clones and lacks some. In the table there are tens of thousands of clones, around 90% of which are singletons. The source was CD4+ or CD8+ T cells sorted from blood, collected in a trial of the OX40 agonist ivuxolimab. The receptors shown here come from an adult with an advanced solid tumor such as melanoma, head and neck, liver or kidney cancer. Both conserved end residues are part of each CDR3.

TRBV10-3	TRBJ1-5	CAISGIPNQPQHF
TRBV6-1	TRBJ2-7	CASSDEDRGLNEQYF
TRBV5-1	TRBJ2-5	CASSLSLTGETQYF
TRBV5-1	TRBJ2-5	CASSSEGQGRETQYF
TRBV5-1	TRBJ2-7	CASRLAGSYEQYF
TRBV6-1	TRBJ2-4	CASSEHGRNIQYF
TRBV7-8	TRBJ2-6	CASSLFGANVLTF
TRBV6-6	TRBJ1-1	CASSYKGAGNTEAFF
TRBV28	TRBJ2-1	CASSPGTSGSDEQFF
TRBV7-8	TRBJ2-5	CASSPMGHQETQYF
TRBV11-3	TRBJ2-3	CASSPSADTQYF
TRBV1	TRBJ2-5	CTSSHPGTHDQETQYF
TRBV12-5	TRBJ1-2	CASGLPPGGYTF
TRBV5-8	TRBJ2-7	CASSPWYEQYF
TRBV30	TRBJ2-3	CAWTDDSFGRDTQYF
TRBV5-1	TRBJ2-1	CASSRALQGYEQFF
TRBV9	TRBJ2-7	CASSGGLDYEQYF
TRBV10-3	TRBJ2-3	CATLAGGPDTQYF
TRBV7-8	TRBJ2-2	CASSLVRRNTGELFF
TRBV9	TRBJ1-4	CASSVESVGEKLFF